This TCR beta chain was found in a study of blood T cells in healthy people across ages. Notes on the study in general: Both naive CD4+ cell counts and diversity were greater in long-lived donors than in aged donors.

The germline V gene encodes CDR1 ENHRY and CDR2 SYGVKD. CDR3 length equals 11 residues. This clonotype was detected a few times. Its target is unknown. Mismatch with germline at one junction end may stem from a read error. A second PCR, run for roughly 7 to 11 cycles, used a sample-barcoded 5' primer plus a J-beta primer mix. Every single cDNA molecule received a tag from a template-switch adaptor with 12 random nucleotides. TCRdb reanalysed the 5' RACE reads using MiXCR and keeps one entry per CDR3 protein. This table holds about 780,000 distinct CDR3 sequences, 25% to 30% found once. These same data were also listed under a study on T cells of mothers and their children. According to that study: Related and unrelated pairs show TCR recombination output that thymic selection shapes similarly. Related mother-child pairs showed slightly higher but non-significant overlap than unrelated pairs.

The receptor was isolated from a boy between 10 and 17 years old in good health. Sequenced input: blood. This sequence joins TRBV10-3 and TRBJ2-5; unclear D gene. The CDR3 is CAISNYNEQLF. CDR3 nucleotide sequence: TGTGCCATCAGTAATTACAATGAGCAGCTCTTC.